The text below deals with one T cell receptor beta chain. Its target is unknown. This record belongs to a study of radiotherapy plus CTLA-4 blockade in lung cancer. Whole-study results and caveats: Blood saw expansion of tumor-derived TCR clones after radiotherapy plus ipilimumab.

CDR1 and CDR2 (germline): MNHEY, SVGAGI. Trimming pared 6 bases from V and 0 bases from J, leaving 11 bases between. The CDR3 is 14 amino acids. Assay used: immunoSEQ multiplex PCR; TCRdb lists only in-frame clones, some missing. The table has about 40,000 clones, approximately 86% seen once. The starting material was peripheral blood, obtained from a patient treated with radiotherapy plus ipilimumab. V is TRBV6-5 and J is TRBJ1-1; D is possibly TRBD1 (5 bases). This TCR was recovered from a human donor with non-small cell lung cancer whose response to radiotherapy plus ipilimumab could not be evaluated. CDR3 sequence reads: CASRATAMNTEAFF. In DNA form, the CDR3 reads TGTGCCAGCAGGGCGACAGCGATGAACACTGAAGCTTTCTTT.